The 26 T cell receptor beta chains given below trace back to one sample, sequenced in a study of cytomegalovirus exposure and HLA in healthy donors. PCR was performed using 60 Vbeta and 13 Jbeta primers. Sequencing used immunoSEQ multiplex PCR; TCRdb keeps in-frame clones, though not all of them. The sample has 250,000 to 350,000 clones; 86% are singletons. Sequenced material: PBMCs. The origin of the receptors is a man aged 35 to 55 in good health and CMV-seropositive.

This rearrangement joins TRBV5-1 to TRBJ2-1; possibly TRBD1 for D (5 bases). CDR3 size: 13 residues. V lost 1 base to trimming and J lost 6 bases, with 8 bases between them. Germline CDR1 SGHRS, CDR2 YFSETQ. CDR3 coding DNA: TGCGCCAGCAGCTTGCGTCAGGGCAATGAGCAGTTCTTC. This gives the protein CASSLRQGNEQFF.

The V call is TRBV7-9, the J call TRBJ2-5; TRBD2 is a possible D gene (6 bases). Trimming took off 5 bases at V and 4 bases at J, with 20 bases between the two ends. The germline gives CDR1 SEHNR, CDR2 FQNEAQ (reference sequence). The CDR3 has 16 amino acids. In nucleotides, the CDR3 is TGTGCCAGCAGCCCAGGTCTATCAGGCGGGGCAGAGACCCAGTACTTC. Translated, it gives CASSPGLSGGAETQYF.

This chain uses TRBV4-1 with TRBJ2-1, with 9 nucleotides matching TRBD1. The germline CDR1 and CDR2 sequences are MGHRA and YSYEKL. This CDR3 contains 15 residues. J gave up 10 bases and V 3 bases, and 10 bases lay outside the gene matches. CDR3 sequence (DNA): TGCGCCAGCAGCCAGGCCGGGACAGGGAAAGTGGAGCAGTTCTTC. It encodes CASSQAGTGKVEQFF.

CDR3 residues: CASSYSGPNQPQHF. DNA for the CDR3: TGTGCCAGCAGTTATTCAGGTCCAAATCAGCCCCAGCATTTT. This chain connects TRBV27 to TRBJ1-5, with D unresolved. Trimming removed 4 bases from V and 4 bases from J, with 11 bases in between. The CDR3 has 14 residues. CDR1 MNHEY and CDR2 SMNVEV come from the germline V gene (reference sequence).

The chain links TRBV6-1 to TRBJ1-2; TRBD1 aligns across 8 bases. Trimming removed 0 bases from V and 2 bases from J; junction bases left unmatched: 5. Germline CDR1 and CDR2: MNHNS and SASEGT. The CDR3 extends over 16 amino acids. Here the CDR3 reads CASSEAVQGANYGYTF. CDR3 DNA sequence: TGTGCCAGCAGTGAAGCGGTCCAGGGGGCGAACTATGGCTACACCTTC.

J is TRBJ2-5 and V is TRBV15; possible D gene TRBD2, 6 bases. Germline CDR1 is LNHNV and CDR2 is YYDKDF (reference sequence). V lost 3 bases to trimming and J lost 5 bases, with 16 bases between them. This CDR3 spans 15 amino acids. In DNA form, the CDR3 reads TGTGCCACCAGCAGGGGGCGCGGGACTCAGGAGACCCAGTACTTC. Protein product: CATSRGRGTQETQYF.

This chain uses TRBV5-1 with TRBJ2-3, with 8 nucleotides matching TRBD1. The CDR3 is made up of 13 amino acids. The trim removed 1 base at V and 6 bases at J, leaving 1 base unmatched. CDR1 and CDR2 from the germline V gene are SGHRS and YFSETQ. As DNA, the CDR3 is TGCGCCAGCAGCTTGACAGGGGGGGATACGCAGTATTTT. Translated, it gives CASSLTGGDTQYF.

This chain joins TRBV28 and TRBJ2-7; 9 bases agree with TRBD1. This CDR3 is 13 amino acids long. Germline assignment: CDR1 MDHEN and CDR2 SYDVKM. Trimming took 6 bases from V and 6 from J; bases not matched to a gene: 6. CDR3 coding DNA: TGTGCCAGCAGGAGGACAGGGGTGGGCGAGCAGTACTTC. This codes for CASRRTGVGEQYF.

Remarks on this clone: A junction boundary mismatches the germline segment, possibly from a read error. The CDR3, as DNA: TGTGCCAGCAGTTTATCGGGGGCGAATACCGGGGAGCTGTTTTTT. It codes for CASSLSGANTGELFF. V gene TRBV27 combines with J gene TRBJ2-2, with TRBD1 as a possible D gene (6 bases). The CDR3 consists of 15 residues. CDR1 MNHEY and CDR2 SMNVEV come from the germline V gene (reference sequence).

The chain joins TRBV18 to TRBJ1-1, with D uncertain. With 0 bases removed from V and 1 base from J, the gap between germline ends came to 3 bases. The CDR3 has 13 residues. Germline V gene lookup returns CDR1 KGHSH and CDR2 LQKENI. CDR3 protein: CASSPPANTEAFF. The CDR3, as DNA: TGTGCCAGCTCACCACCGGCGAACACTGAAGCTTTCTTT.

The CDR3 DNA follows: TGTGCCAGCTCACCCGGACAGGCGGCTCGGACTGAAGCTTTCTTT. Translated, it gives CASSPGQAARTEAFF. This sequence joins TRBV18 and TRBJ1-1; 7 nucleotides line up with TRBD1. Germline CDR1 is KGHSH and CDR2 is LQKENI. Unmatched junction bases numbered 9, after V lost 3 bases and J lost 5 bases. The CDR3 runs 15 residues.

The rearrangement links TRBV20-1 to TRBJ1-2; 12 bases agree with TRBD1. The CDR3 is 11 residues long. Per the germline V gene, CDR1 is DFQATT and CDR2 is SNEGSKA (reference sequence). CDR3 amino acids: CLGQGAGGYTF. In nucleotides, the CDR3 is TGCTTGGGACAGGGGGCGGGGGGCTACACCTTC.

The chain employs TRBV4-3 and TRBJ2-7, with 9 bases lining up with TRBD2. With 4 bases clipped from V and 3 bases from J, the junction kept 4 bases outside the gene matches. Germline V gene data show CDR1 as LGHNA and CDR2 as YSLEER. The CDR3 is 14 residues long. CDR3 sequence reads: CASSPTSGDYEQYF. The CDR3 DNA follows: TGCGCCAGCAGCCCGACTAGCGGAGACTACGAGCAGTACTTC.

The chain couples TRBV28 to TRBJ2-7; 7 bases are shared with TRBD1. V dropped 5 bases and J dropped 7; count of bases not matched to a gene: 5. In germline, CDR1 is MDHEN, CDR2 SYDVKM. The CDR3 consists of 12 residues. CDR3 coding DNA: TGTGCCAGCAGTGACCTGGACAGGGAGCAGTACTTC. This encodes CASSDLDREQYF.

The chain has TRBV19 and TRBJ1-1; no clear D gene. Germline V gene sequence: CDR1 LNHDA, CDR2 SQIVND (reference sequence). V lost 7 bases and J 5 bases, leaving 20 bases between the germline ends. The CDR3 totals 15 residues. The CDR3 sequence is CASTYQRAGSTEAFF. The CDR3 nucleotides read TGTGCCAGTACGTACCAGAGGGCAGGATCTACTGAAGCTTTCTTT.

The chain links TRBV19 to TRBJ1-5; no firm D call. V lost 0 bases to trimming and J lost 3 bases, with 12 bases between them. Per germline, CDR1 LNHDA and CDR2 SQIVND (reference sequence). The CDR3 loop spans 16 amino acids. The DNA for the CDR3 is TGTGCCAGTAGTATAGATCCGGGTAGGATCAATCAGCCCCAGCATTTT. This translates into CASSIDPGRINQPQHF. The entire variable domain, with the rest obtained from reference TRBV19 and TRBJ1-5, is as follows: DGGITQSPKYLFRKEGQNVTLSCEQNLNHDAMYWYRQDPGQGLRLIYYSQIVNDFQKGDIAEGYSVSREKKESFPLTVTSAQKNPTAFYLCASSIDPGRINQPQHFGDGTRLSIL.

Points on this clone: Other DNA sequences within the sample encode an identical CDR3. V gene TRBV5-1 combines with J gene TRBJ1-5, with 11 bases lining up with TRBD1. CDR1 is SGHRS, CDR2 YFSETQ, per germline. This CDR3 region has 14 residues. Unmatched junction bases numbered 2, after V lost 4 bases and J lost 5 bases. CDR3 nucleotides: TGCGCCAGCAGCCGGACAGGGGGCGATCAGCCCCAGCATTTT. Its protein is CASSRTGGDQPQHF. Complete variable domain (other parts from reference TRBV5-1 and TRBJ1-5): KAGVTQTPRYLIKTRGQQVTLSCSPISGHRSVSWYQQTPGQGLQFLFEYFSETQRNKGNFPGRFSGRQFSNSRSEMNVSTLELGDSALYLCASSRTGGDQPQHFGDGTRLSIL.

This clone has only a few counts. The rearrangement links TRBV5-4 to TRBJ1-3; no clear D gene. This CDR3 contains 16 residues. Looked up from germline, CDR1 is SGHNT and CDR2 is YYREEE (reference sequence). With 0 bases removed from V and 0 bases from J, the gap between germline ends came to 10 bases. CDR3 amino acids: CASSLGGPASGNTIYF. The CDR3, as DNA: TGTGCCAGCAGCTTGGGAGGCCCGGCCTCTGGAAACACCATATATTTT.

This chain uses TRBV5-1 with TRBJ2-2; 10 bases align to TRBD1. The CDR3 extends over 15 amino acids. From germline, CDR1 is SGHRS and CDR2 YFSETQ. Trimming cost V 7 bases and J 7 bases; bases outside gene matches: 10. As DNA, the CDR3 is TGCGCCAGCTCCGGGACAGGGGACTCCGGCGGGGAGCTGTTTTTT. Protein: CASSGTGDSGGELFF.

The V call is TRBV19, the J call TRBJ2-2, with a tentative D call TRBD1 (6 bases). The CDR3 extends over 16 amino acids. CDR1 and CDR2 from the germline V gene are LNHDA and SQIVND (reference sequence). The V and J ends lost 3 bases and 6 bases respectively, with 17 bases between them. This CDR3 is CASSMSTGTPAGELFF. The CDR3 nucleotides are TGTGCCAGTAGTATGAGTACCGGGACACCGGCCGGGGAGCTGTTTTTT.

This clone is a singleton in its sample. This chain joins TRBV18 and TRBJ2-7, with D tentatively TRBD2 (5 bases). The CDR3 contains 12 residues. V lost 6 bases, J lost 7 bases, and 13 bases lay in between. The germline V gene encodes CDR1 KGHSH and CDR2 LQKENI. CDR3 loop: CASSSLRGEQYF. The CDR3 DNA reads TGTGCCAGCTCCAGCCTACGGGGAGAGCAGTACTTC.

The J gene is TRBJ2-7, the V gene TRBV7-9, with D maybe TRBD2 (6 bases). Germline-derived CDR1 and CDR2 are SEHNR and FQNEAQ (reference sequence). The CDR3 is made up of 13 amino acids. Trimming shortened V by 1 base and J by 5 bases, and 9 bases separated the two germline ends. CDR3 nucleotide sequence: TGTGCCAGCAGCTTAGGGGGGGTTAACGAGCAGTACTTC. Translated: CASSLGGVNEQYF.

The chain joins TRBV9 to TRBJ2-7, with TRBD1 matching 9 bases. Germline V lookup: CDR1 SGDLS, CDR2 YYNGEE. Germline trimming cut 3 bases from V and 3 bases from J; bases unmatched to any gene: 4. This CDR3 has 14 amino acids. CDR3 sequence reads: CASSATGQGYEQYF. The CDR3 DNA sequence: TGTGCCAGCAGCGCCACGGGACAGGGCTACGAGCAGTACTTC.

This clone was counted once. The chain has TRBV18 and TRBJ1-1, with a tentative D call TRBD1 (5 bases). With 3 bases removed from V and 1 base from J, the gap between germline ends came to 9 bases. This CDR3 has 14 amino acids. Germline assignment: CDR1 KGHSH and CDR2 LQKENI. CDR3 sequence: CASSPNDRNTEAFF. CDR3 DNA sequence: TGTGCCAGCTCACCTAACGACAGGAACACTGAAGCTTTCTTT.

This clone was observed a few times. The chain carries TRBV6-1 and TRBJ1-5, with 11 bases fitting TRBD1. The CDR3 has 15 residues. After removal of 1 base from V and 6 bases from J, the junction contained 2 bases not matched to a gene. Germline CDR1 MNHNS, CDR2 SASEGT. Here the CDR3 reads CASSEGTGGSQPQHF. The CDR3 bases are TGTGCCAGCAGTGAAGGGACAGGGGGCAGTCAGCCCCAGCATTTT.

The genes are TRBV2 and TRBJ1-5, with TRBD1 identical over 7 bases. The CDR3 contains 13 residues. Looked up from germline, CDR1 is SNHLY and CDR2 is FYNNEI. The V and J ends lost 11 bases and 5 bases, in that order; junction bases with no gene match: 9. This CDR3 reads CAGSGQRDQPQHF. Here the CDR3 DNA reads TGTGCCGGCTCGGGACAGCGAGATCAGCCCCAGCATTTT.